The rows below give T cell receptor beta chains drawn from one sample of a study of blood T cells in healthy people across ages. Using its own MiXCR run on the 5' RACE reads, TCRdb lists one record per CDR3 protein. Among 1 million or so distinct CDR3 sequences listed, less than 25% were seen once. This sample was also put to use in a study of T cells of mothers and their children.

The specimen was blood. The receptors were gathered from a girl aged 2-10 years in good health. Both conserved end residues are part of each CDR3. A D gene is named only where the DNA matches it firmly. Only some rows state a clone size, as once, few, many or a class for expanded clones.

cdr3_aa	cdr3_nt	clone_size	v_call	cdr3_length	d_call	j_call
CASGSGSLGDEQFF	TGTGCCAGCGGTTCGGGTTCTTTGGGGGATGAGCAGTTCTTC	-	TRBV9	14	-	TRBJ2-1
CSVEGGDLQETQYF	TGCAGCGTTGAGGGGGGGGACCTCCAAGAGACCCAGTACTTC	few	TRBV29-1	14	TRBD2	TRBJ2-5
CASRLYGGGETQYF	TGTGCCAGCAGACTATACGGGGGGGGAGAGACCCAGTACTTC	-	TRBV11-3	14	TRBD2	TRBJ2-5
CASSQEIGESSYEQYF	TGCGCCAGCAGCCAAGAGATCGGGGAGAGCTCCTACGAGCAGTACTTC	-	TRBV4-3	16	-	TRBJ2-7
CASSFTGTHTEAFF	TGTGCCAGCAGTTTTACGGGGACCCACACTGAAGCTTTCTTT	-	TRBV27	14	-	TRBJ1-1
CANISTGVNSPLHF	TGTGCCAACATTTCGACAGGCGTGAATTCACCCCTCCACTTT	-	TRBV6-1	14	-	TRBJ1-6
CASRTGPRLETQYF	TGCGCCAGCAGGACGGGCCCAAGGTTAGAGACCCAGTACTTC	-	TRBV5-1	14	-	TRBJ2-5
CASSSRAGESDYGYTF	TGTGCCAGCAGTTCCCGCGCAGGGGAGTCGGACTATGGCTACACCTTC	-	TRBV6-2/TRBV6-3	16	-	TRBJ1-2
CSVAGVGADTQYF	TGCAGCGTTGCAGGGGTTGGTGCAGATACGCAGTATTTT	-	TRBV29-1	13	-	TRBJ2-3
CSVEDLYGEETQYF	TGCAGCGTTGAAGATCTGTACGGGGAGGAGACCCAGTACTTC	-	TRBV29-1	14	-	TRBJ2-5
CASINTGSSYNEQFF	TGTGCCAGCATCAACACAGGAAGCTCCTACAATGAGCAGTTCTTC	-	TRBV28	15	-	TRBJ2-1
CASSVGSTTEAFF	TGTGCCAGCAGCGTAGGCAGTACCACTGAAGCTTTCTTT	few	TRBV9	13	-	TRBJ1-1
CASSERGDIQYF	TGTGCCAGCAGCGAGAGGGGAGACATTCAGTACTTC	few	TRBV14	12	-	TRBJ2-4
CASSSFQGSGTEAFF	TGTGCCAGCAGCTCTTTCCAAGGTAGCGGCACTGAAGCTTTCTTT	-	TRBV11-1	15	-	TRBJ1-1
CSARDVGTANEKLFF	TGCAGTGCTAGAGACGTCGGGACTGCTAATGAAAAACTGTTTTTT	-	TRBV20-1	15	-	TRBJ1-4
CASRPYTGSIQETQYF	TGTGCCAGCAGACCGTATACAGGGTCTATTCAAGAGACCCAGTACTTC	-	TRBV27	16	-	TRBJ2-5
CASSELWGDNEQFF	TGTGCCAGCAGTGAACTTTGGGGGGATAATGAGCAGTTCTTC	-	TRBV2	14	-	TRBJ2-1
CASSVDPTSGLSEQYF	TGTGCCAGCAGCGTAGACCCGACTAGCGGTCTCAGCGAGCAGTACTTC	-	TRBV9	16	TRBD2	TRBJ2-7
CASISTARAASYGYTF	TGTGCCAGCATTTCCACCGCACGGGCAGCATCCTATGGCTACACCTTC	few	TRBV5-6	16	-	TRBJ1-2
CASSYSSGGSYNEQFF	TGTGCCAGCAGCTACTCTAGCGGAGGCTCCTACAATGAGCAGTTCTTC	once	TRBV7-2	16	TRBD2	TRBJ2-1
CASSQVAGHNEQFF	TGCGCCAGCAGCCAAGTAGCGGGGCACAATGAGCAGTTCTTC	-	TRBV4-1	14	TRBD2	TRBJ2-1
CASSESKIYLTEWYGYTF	TGTGCCAGCAGCGAGTCAAAAATTTACTTAACCGAATGGTATGGCTACACCTTC	-	TRBV7-9	18	-	TRBJ1-2
CASSRSRTGHNSPLHF	TGCGCCAGCAGCCGATCCCGGACAGGGCATAATTCACCCCTCCACTTT	-	TRBV5-1	16	TRBD1	TRBJ1-6
CASSPLTGGSYNEQFF	TGTGCCAGCAGTCCCCTGACAGGGGGCTCCTACAATGAGCAGTTCTTC	-	TRBV6-2/TRBV6-3	16	TRBD1	TRBJ2-1
CATGGGQETQYF	TGTGCCACCGGGGGCGGCCAAGAGACCCAGTACTTC	-	TRBV10-3	12	-	TRBJ2-5
CASRGARQGNTEAFF	TGTGCCAGCAGGGGCGCCCGACAGGGCAACACTGAAGCTTTCTTT	few	TRBV2	15	TRBD1	TRBJ1-1
CASRVGSGAYEQYF	TGTGCCAGCCGAGTAGGATCTGGGGCGTACGAGCAGTACTTC	-	TRBV6-5	14	-	TRBJ2-7
CASSFGTNHEQFF	TGTGCCAGCAGCTTTGGGACAAACCATGAGCAGTTCTTC	few	TRBV7-3	13	-	TRBJ2-1
CASSLQSGGYNQPQHF	TGCGCCAGCAGCCTACAATCGGGGGGGTACAATCAGCCCCAGCATTTT	-	TRBV4-1	16	-	TRBJ1-5
CASSWTGSSNQPQHF	TGCGCCAGCAGCTGGACAGGGTCGAGCAATCAGCCCCAGCATTTT	-	TRBV5-1	15	TRBD1	TRBJ1-5
CASSKVDLDRRYGYTF	TGTGCCAGCAGCAAAGTAGATCTAGACCGGCGCTATGGCTACACCTTC	-	TRBV21-1	16	-	TRBJ1-2
CASSPRTGAEKLFF	TGTGCCAGCAGCCCAAGGACGGGCGCCGAAAAACTGTTTTTT	-	TRBV14	14	-	TRBJ1-4
CASSQGTGFYEQYF	TGCGCCAGCAGCCAAGGGACAGGGTTCTACGAGCAGTACTTC	few	TRBV4-3	14	TRBD1	TRBJ2-7
CASSLARSYNEQFF	TGTGCCAGCAGCTTAGCGCGGTCCTACAATGAGCAGTTCTTC	-	TRBV7-2	14	-	TRBJ2-1
CASSRVMVDEQYF	TGTGCCAGCAGTCGCGTAATGGTGGACGAGCAGTACTTC	few	TRBV7-9	13	-	TRBJ2-7
CATATGVGNTIYF	TGTGCCACTGCAACAGGGGTTGGAAACACCATATATTTT	few	TRBV12-3/TRBV12-4	13	TRBD1	TRBJ1-3
CASSLYSRSTEAFF	TGTGCCAGCAGTTTATATTCCCGGAGCACTGAAGCTTTCTTT	-	TRBV28	14	-	TRBJ1-1
CASSLAAGPTNTGELFF	TGCGCCAGCAGCTTGGCAGCCGGACCCACGAACACCGGGGAGCTGTTTTTT	-	TRBV5-1	17	-	TRBJ2-2
CASSLVLSATAGYSNQPQHF	TGTGCCAGCAGCTTGGTTCTTTCAGCCACCGCTGGCTATAGCAATCAGCCCCAGCATTTT	many	TRBV5-8	20	-	TRBJ1-5
CASSLLQVPGELFF	TGTGCCAGCAGCTTATTACAGGTTCCCGGGGAGCTGTTTTTT	-	TRBV7-9	14	-	TRBJ2-2
CASSQEPGGNQPQHF	TGCGCCAGCAGCCAAGAGCCAGGGGGCAATCAGCCCCAGCATTTT	-	TRBV4-1	15	-	TRBJ1-5
CASSFSAGLTDTQYF	TGTGCCAGCAGCTTTAGCGCGGGCCTCACAGATACGCAGTATTTT	-	TRBV7-3	15	-	TRBJ2-3
CASSVGKLNTEAFF	TGTGCCAGCAGCGTAGGTAAGCTAAACACTGAAGCTTTCTTT	-	TRBV9	14	-	TRBJ1-1
CASSFRRTAYGYTF	TGTGCCAGCAGTTTTCGGCGGACAGCCTATGGCTACACCTTC	-	TRBV27	14	-	TRBJ1-2
CASSLGKSGLAGANVLTF	TGTGCCAGCAGCTTAGGAAAATCAGGGTTAGCTGGGGCCAACGTCCTGACTTTC	few	TRBV7-9	18	-	TRBJ2-6
CASSSRQGANYGYTF	TGTGCCAGCAGCTCCCGACAGGGGGCAAACTATGGCTACACCTTC	few	TRBV21-1	15	-	TRBJ1-2
CSARDRAGLAGDSYNEQFF	TGCAGTGCTAGAGATCGGGCCGGACTAGCGGGAGATTCCTACAATGAGCAGTTCTTC	-	TRBV20-1	19	TRBD2	TRBJ2-1
CASRADLNTEAFF	TGTGCCAGCAGAGCGGATTTAAACACTGAAGCTTTCTTT	-	TRBV6-1	13	-	TRBJ1-1
CASSPHRGLEAYEQYF	TGTGCCAGCAGCCCGCACAGGGGACTTGAAGCCTACGAGCAGTACTTC	-	TRBV21-1	16	-	TRBJ2-7
CSAKNPGGQFF	TGCAGTGCTAAAAACCCCGGGGGACAGTTCTTC	-	TRBV20-1	11	-	TRBJ2-1
CSAPTGTSGYTDTQYF	TGCAGTGCTCCTACAGGGACTAGCGGGTACACAGATACGCAGTATTTT	once	TRBV20-1	16	TRBD2	TRBJ2-3